These 15 T cell receptor beta chains were all obtained from the same sample, sequenced in a study of regulatory T cells in long-lasting Graves disease. Arm-PCR of CDR3 regions and iRepertoire HTBI primers were used to build TCR beta libraries. TCRdb processed the multiplex PCR reads anew with MiXCR; each CDR3 protein has one entry. The sample holds 620,000 or so distinct CDR3 sequences, 15% to 20% seen once. Time point indicated: newly diagnosed GD, antithyroid drugs for less than 3 months. The TCR library was made from RNA extracted from PBMCs. This sample also belongs to another study, concerning T cells in Graves' hyperthyroidism and ophthalmopathy.

The specimen comprised peripheral blood mononuclear cells (PBMCs), sampled at new diagnosis, from a patient treated with antithyroid drugs. These receptors were obtained from a woman in her 30s with Graves disease.

This chain joins TRBV20-1 and TRBJ1-4; D ambiguous. Germline lookup yields CDR1 DFQATT and CDR2 SNEGSKA (reference sequence). The length of the CDR3 is 11 residues. V was shortened by 6 bases and J by 7 bases, with 9 bases between the two germline ends. CDR3 residues: CSAEPGEKLFF. In nucleotides, the CDR3 is TGCAGTGCAGAGCCGGGTGAAAAACTGTTTTTT.

Only a few counts were recorded for this clonotype. This sequence joins TRBV18 and TRBJ1-1; D remains ambiguous. CDR1 KGHSH and CDR2 LQKENI come from the germline V gene. The length of the CDR3 is 14 residues. V was trimmed by 3 bases and J by 4 bases, leaving 12 bases between them. The CDR3 DNA follows: TGTGCCAGCTCACCTCAAGGGTTTAGCACTGAAGCTTTCTTT. Translated, it gives CASSPQGFSTEAFF. Supplemented by reference TRBV18 and TRBJ1-1, the full variable domain reads NAGVMQNPRHLVRRRGQEARLRCSPMKGHSHVYWYRQLPEEGLKFMVYLQKENIIDESGMPKERFSAEFPKEGPSILRIQQVVRGDSAAYFCASSPQGFSTEAFFGQGTRLTVV.

This clonotype has ten or more counts. The V and J genes are TRBV6-1 and TRBJ1-4; possibly TRBD1 for D (6 bases). The length of the CDR3 is 13 residues. V lost 7 bases, J lost 3 bases, and 9 bases lay in between. Germline V lookup: CDR1 MNHNS, CDR2 SASEGT. The CDR3 here is CASKQGPNEKLFF. The CDR3 bases are TGTGCCAGCAAGCAGGGGCCTAATGAAAAACTGTTTTTT.

The sample holds a few counts of this clonotype. The J gene is TRBJ2-3, the V gene TRBV5-1; TRBD2 is a possible D gene (6 bases). Trimming took off 4 bases at V and 3 bases at J, with 18 bases between the two ends. Germline values: CDR1 SGHRS, CDR2 YFSETQ. The CDR3 extends over 16 amino acids. The CDR3: CASSPREFGSTDTQYF. CDR3 bases: TGCGCCAGCAGCCCAAGGGAATTCGGGAGTACAGATACGCAGTATTTT.

At least ten counts were recorded for this clonotype. The chain joins TRBV27 to TRBJ2-3; D not resolved. CDR1 MNHEY and CDR2 SMNVEV come from the germline V gene (reference sequence). This CDR3 contains 15 residues. The V gene lost 5 bases and the J gene lost 0 bases, with 12 bases spanning the gap. CDR3 amino acids: CASSQATRSTDTQYF. CDR3 bases: TGTGCCAGCAGTCAGGCAACACGCAGCACAGATACGCAGTATTTT.

V and J are TRBV29-1 and TRBJ2-3, with D perhaps TRBD1 or TRBD2 (6 bases each). This CDR3 spans 17 amino acids. The V gene's germline CDR1 is SQVTM and CDR2 ANQGSEA. The V end lost 6 bases, the J end lost 0 bases, and 22 bases lay between the germline ends. The CDR3 is CSVHRPARGPSTDTQYF. The CDR3 coding sequence is TGCAGCGTCCACAGACCCGCCCGGGGGCCGAGCACAGATACGCAGTATTTT.

This clonotype was picked up many times. The V and J genes are TRBV5-1 and TRBJ2-3, with D unclear. Germline V lookup: CDR1 SGHRS, CDR2 YFSETQ. Trimming cost V 3 bases and J 2 bases, with 13 bases left between them. This CDR3 comprises 15 residues. CDR3 in amino acids: CASSSLQILTDTQYF. The CDR3 DNA sequence: TGCGCCAGCAGCTCCTTACAGATCCTCACAGATACGCAGTATTTT.

This clonotype was found many times. The chain joins TRBV2 to TRBJ1-1; 7 nucleotides agree with TRBD1. Per the germline V gene, CDR1 is SNHLY and CDR2 is FYNNEI. The V segment lost 6 bases and the J segment 0 bases; nucleotides outside the gene matches: 4. The CDR3 spans 14 residues. DNA for the CDR3: TGTGCCAGCAGACAGACAGGGATGAACACTGAAGCTTTCTTT. Encoded protein: CASRQTGMNTEAFF.

About this clonotype itself: One base away lies a much larger clone, so this may be a sequencing read error. The chain uses TRBV6-1 and TRBJ1-1; D unresolved. CDR3 size: 13 residues. The germline V gene encodes CDR1 MNHNS and CDR2 SASEGT. V shed 2 bases and J shed 3 bases, with 7 bases lying between them. In DNA form, the CDR3 reads TGTGCCAGCAGTGAACACACGGACACTGAAGCTTTCTTT. Translated: CASSEHTDTEAFF.

This clonotype was counted once. The V call is TRBV25-1, the J call TRBJ2-1, with D uncertain. Trimming pared 4 bases from V and 0 bases from J, leaving 13 bases between. CDR3 length: 16 amino acids. Germline values: CDR1 MGHDK, CDR2 SYGVNS. CDR3 region: CASSGPTVPSYNEQFF. The CDR3 DNA follows: TGTGCCAGCAGTGGACCCACAGTTCCCTCCTACAATGAGCAGTTCTTC.

This clonotype was seen ten or more times. The gene calls are TRBV5-6 and TRBJ2-7; no clear D gene. The CDR3 runs to 13 residues. V was clipped by 5 bases and J by 1 base, with 10 bases between them. Germline V gene sequence: CDR1 SGHDT, CDR2 YYEEEE. The CDR3 DNA reads TGTGCCAGCAGTCGCCGACGGTCCTACGAGCAGTACTTC. This sequence encodes CASSRRRSYEQYF.

This clonotype showed up just once. V gene TRBV18 combines with J gene TRBJ2-7; D remains ambiguous. CDR1 KGHSH and CDR2 LQKENI come from the germline V gene. Trimming removed 3 bases from V and 2 bases from J, with 5 bases in between. The CDR3 is 12 amino acids. CDR3 sequence reads: CASSPVAYEQYF. The CDR3 DNA follows: TGTGCCAGCTCACCCGTAGCCTACGAGCAGTACTTC.

This clonotype was observed at least ten times. J is TRBJ2-2 and V is TRBV20-1; TRBD1 aligns across 7 bases. The germline V gene has CDR1 DFQATT and CDR2 SNEGSKA (reference sequence). The length of the CDR3 is 19 residues. The V and J ends lost 0 bases and 7 bases, in that order; junction bases with no gene match: 20. CDR3 in amino acids: CSARDEGASSRRRIGELFF. The DNA of the CDR3 is TGCAGTGCTAGAGATGAGGGGGCCTCTAGTCGACGGCGCATCGGGGAGCTGTTTTTT.

At least ten counts were recorded for this clonotype. The rearrangement links TRBV29-1 to TRBJ1-3; D is perhaps TRBD1 (5 bases). This CDR3 region has 15 residues. Germline V gene sequence: CDR1 SQVTM, CDR2 ANQGSEA. With 7 bases removed from V and 2 bases from J, the gap between germline ends came to 18 bases. DNA of the CDR3: TGCAGCGCCTATAACAAGCGACAGACTGGAAACACCATATATTTT. This translates into CSAYNKRQTGNTIYF.

The chain uses TRBV7-9 and TRBJ2-1; TRBD2 aligns across 7 bases. The germline gives CDR1 SEHNR, CDR2 FQNEAQ (reference sequence). V dropped 1 base and J dropped 7; count of bases not matched to a gene: 10. CDR3 length: 16 amino acids. For the CDR3, the DNA is TGTGCCAGCAGCTTAGGTGCTAGCGGAGGTCAGAATGAGCAGTTCTTC. Amino acids: CASSLGASGGQNEQFF.